The 24 T cell receptor beta chains below all came from one sample that was sequenced in a study of control samples from healthy donors and cancer patients. Clones were sequenced by immunoSEQ multiplex PCR, and TCRdb holds only the in-frame ones, with some missing. The sample holds tens of thousands of clones, around 92% seen once. Sequenced material: blood. The receptors originated from a man aged 50 or older in good health.

CDR3 sequence: CASSWGQGGTGELFF. In DNA form, the CDR3 reads TGCGCCAGCAGCTGGGGACAGGGTGGCACCGGGGAGCTGTTTTTT. This chain joins TRBV5-1 and TRBJ2-2, with 9 positions matching TRBD1. The CDR3 loop spans 15 amino acids. Trimming at V came to 3 bases and at J to 4 bases, leaving 4 bases not matched to a gene. Germline CDR1 and CDR2: SGHRS and YFSETQ.

This rearrangement joins TRBV5-6 to TRBJ1-4, with TRBD1 as a possible D gene (5 bases). Germline lookup yields CDR1 SGHDT and CDR2 YYEEEE. The CDR3 consists of 16 residues. Trimming left V 1 base short and J 11 bases short, with 21 bases between. CDR3 DNA: TGTGCCAGCAGCTTGAGAGCGACAGCCCTAGTCAGGAAACTGTTTTTT. Encoded protein: CASSLRATALVRKLFF.

The chain links TRBV6-2 or TRBV6-3 to TRBJ2-6, with D possibly called TRBD1 or TRBD2 (6 bases each). CDR3 length equals 17 residues. Germline CDR1 is MNHEY and CDR2 is SVGEGT. V lost 0 bases to trimming and J lost 2 bases, with 11 bases between them. Here the CDR3 DNA reads TGTGCCAGCAGTTACTCCACAGGGAGGCCTGGGGCCAACGTCCTGACTTTC. Residues: CASSYSTGRPGANVLTF.

J is TRBJ2-6 and V is TRBV19; no definite D call. Trimming pared 2 bases from V and 2 bases from J, leaving 10 bases between. Germline V gene sequence: CDR1 LNHDA, CDR2 SQIVND (reference sequence). The CDR3 length is 16 residues. The CDR3 here is CASSIMRNPGANVLTF. CDR3 DNA: TGTGCCAGTAGTATAATGAGGAACCCTGGGGCCAACGTCCTGACTTTC.

The gene calls are TRBV6-5 and TRBJ2-3; D call uncertain. Germline-derived CDR1 and CDR2 are MNHEY and SVGAGI. This CDR3 has 15 residues. The V gene lost 0 bases and the J gene lost 0 bases, with 7 bases spanning the gap. This chain's CDR3 is CASSYSTSSTDTQYF. The CDR3 nucleotides are TGTGCCAGCAGTTACTCGACCTCTAGCACAGATACGCAGTATTTT.

This chain connects TRBV5-1 to TRBJ1-4, with TRBD1 matching over 7 bases. Trimming at V came to 4 bases and at J to 3 bases, leaving 6 bases not matched to a gene. Per germline, CDR1 SGHRS and CDR2 YFSETQ. This CDR3 has 15 amino acids. CDR3 region: CASSPGGTANEKLFF. CDR3 DNA: TGCGCCAGCAGCCCAGGTGGGACAGCTAATGAAAAACTGTTTTTT.

The rearrangement uses TRBV5-1 and TRBJ2-2; D uncertain. Germline V gives CDR1 SGHRS, CDR2 YFSETQ. The CDR3 totals 15 residues. V lost 0 bases and J 4 bases, leaving 10 bases between the germline ends. CDR3 nucleotide sequence: TGCGCCAGCAGCTTGGAGGTGGTGCTCACCGGGGAGCTGTTTTTT. This gives the protein CASSLEVVLTGELFF.

The genes are TRBV27 and TRBJ1-2, with 9 bases matching TRBD1. J lost 4 bases, V lost 2 bases, and 5 bases had no gene match. Germline CDR1 reads MNHEY; CDR2 reads SMNVEV (reference sequence). This CDR3 contains 15 residues. CDR3 residues: CASSLGTGPVYGYTF. The CDR3 nucleotides are TGTGCCAGCAGTTTAGGGACAGGGCCGGTCTATGGCTACACCTTC.

V is TRBV5-6 and J is TRBJ2-7; D is unclear. V shed 0 bases and J shed 6 bases, with 10 bases lying between them. The CDR3 loop spans 13 amino acids. In germline, CDR1 is SGHDT, CDR2 YYEEEE. The CDR3 region has the DNA TGTGCCAGCAGCTTGGTGGAGCGAAGCGAGCAGTACTTC. Translation gives CASSLVERSEQYF.

This chain links TRBV6-5 with TRBJ2-1; D is unresolved. Germline assignment: CDR1 MNHEY and CDR2 SVGAGI. The CDR3 sequence is 14 residues long. Trimming left V 8 bases short and J 9 bases short, with 20 bases between. DNA for the CDR3: TGTGCCAGCGGCCGTGTTACTGGCAAAGGTGAGCAGTTCTTC. It codes for CASGRVTGKGEQFF.

In its sample, this clone was seen a few times. This chain connects TRBV5-1 to TRBJ1-6, with 7 positions matching TRBD1. The CDR3 runs 15 residues. Germline CDR1 and CDR2: SGHRS and YFSETQ. The V segment lost 5 bases and the J segment 7 bases; nucleotides outside the gene matches: 9. For the CDR3, the DNA is TGCGCCAGCAGAGGGCAGGGACAGCAAAATTCACCCCTCCACTTT. As protein: CASRGQGQQNSPLHF.

The rearrangement links TRBV2 to TRBJ1-5; 9 nucleotides align to TRBD1. The V gene's germline CDR1 is SNHLY and CDR2 FYNNEI. The V gene end was trimmed by 3 bases and the J gene end by 0 bases; junction bases not matched to a gene: 3. The CDR3 contains 16 residues. The CDR3 nucleotides read TGTGCCAGCAGTGAGGACAGGGGAACTAGCAATCAGCCCCAGCATTTT. This codes for CASSEDRGTSNQPQHF.

The chain couples TRBV7-2 to TRBJ2-7; possibly TRBD1 or TRBD2 for D (5 bases each). The CDR3 is 14 residues long. Trimming took 5 bases from V and 4 from J, leaving 15 bases between them. Per germline, CDR1 SGHTA and CDR2 FQGNSA. CDR3 amino acids: CASSMGRRPYEQYF. The CDR3 DNA follows: TGTGCCAGCAGCATGGGACGGAGGCCGTACGAGCAGTACTTC. Filled out from reference TRBV7-2 and TRBJ2-7, the complete variable domain reads GAGVSQSPSNKVTEKGKDVELRCDPISGHTALYWYRQSLGQGLEFLIYFQGNSAPDKSGLPSDRFSAERTGGSVSTLTIQRTQQEDSAVYLCASSMGRRPYEQYFGPGTRLTVT.

This clone was detected only once. V is TRBV2 and J is TRBJ2-3; tentatively, D is TRBD2 (5 bases). The CDR3 spans 15 residues. The germline V and J ends were trimmed by 2 bases and 6 bases, with 15 bases remaining between them. The germline gives CDR1 SNHLY, CDR2 FYNNEI. CDR3 amino acids: CASSENAETGDTQYF. CDR3 coding DNA: TGTGCCAGCAGTGAAAACGCGGAAACGGGGGATACGCAGTATTTT.

This clone was observed a single time. The chain uses TRBV10-2 and TRBJ2-5; 8 bases match TRBD2. V lost 7 bases to trimming and J lost 4 bases; unmatched junction nucleotides: 11. This CDR3 spans 15 amino acids. Germline V gene sequence: CDR1 WSHSY, CDR2 SAAADI. The CDR3 loop reads CASKGLEGGGETQYF. The CDR3, as DNA: TGCGCCAGCAAGGGACTAGAGGGGGGGGGAGAGACCCAGTACTTC.

The J gene is TRBJ2-3, the V gene TRBV7-9, with TRBD2 as a possible D gene (6 bases). Germline V lookup: CDR1 SEHNR, CDR2 FQNEAQ (reference sequence). The CDR3 covers 14 residues. The V end was cut by 5 bases, the J end by 7 bases, with 16 bases between. The DNA for the CDR3 is TGTGCCAGCAGCCCCAAAAGACTAGATAATACGCAGTATTTT. Protein sequence: CASSPKRLDNTQYF.

The rearrangement joins TRBV6-1 to TRBJ1-6; unclear D gene. Trimming removed 3 bases at V and 9 bases at J, with 12 bases between. Germline-derived CDR1 and CDR2 are MNHNS and SASEGT. The CDR3 consists of 14 residues. CDR3 DNA: TGTGCCAGCAGTGATCGTCAATTCAGTTCACCCCTCCACTTT. This encodes CASSDRQFSSPLHF.

This sequence joins TRBV4-1 and TRBJ1-2; TRBD1 might be the D (6 bases). CDR1 MGHRA and CDR2 YSYEKL come from the germline V gene. The CDR3 has 14 amino acids. The germline V and J ends were trimmed by 0 bases and 8 bases, with 13 bases remaining between them. In DNA, the CDR3 is TGCGCCAGCAGCCAAGAGGGGACATTTGGCGGCTACACCTTC. Its translation is CASSQEGTFGGYTF.

The chain is built from TRBV10-2 and TRBJ1-4; weak D call: TRBD1 (5 bases). The germline V gene encodes CDR1 WSHSY and CDR2 SAAADI. V was shortened by 0 bases and J by 13 bases, with 30 bases between the two germline ends. The CDR3 has 19 amino acids. CDR3 sequence (DNA): TGCGCCAGCAGTGAGTCGTACAGGCCCACGAATCTAGCGCCGGACGTACTGTTTTTT. Amino acids: CASSESYRPTNLAPDVLFF.

This chain joins TRBV2 and TRBJ2-1; 7 bases fit TRBD2. Germline V gene lookup returns CDR1 SNHLY and CDR2 FYNNEI. Trimming at V came to 4 bases and at J to 0 bases, leaving 18 bases not matched to a gene. There are 20 residues in the CDR3. DNA for the CDR3: TGTGCCAGCAGTGCAAGTAACCTCAGAGGGGAGGGGTCCTCCTACAATGAGCAGTTCTTC. Amino acids: CASSASNLRGEGSSYNEQFF.

This chain joins TRBV7-8 and TRBJ2-7; 7 bases match TRBD1. V dropped 2 bases and J dropped 2; count of bases not matched to a gene: 3. The CDR3 totals 14 residues. CDR1 is SGHVS and CDR2 is FQNEAQ in the germline V gene. DNA of the CDR3: TGTGCCAGCAGCTTACGGGACAGACCCTACGAGCAGTACTTC. Translated: CASSLRDRPYEQYF.

The chain links TRBV9 to TRBJ2-5; no definite D call. Germline values: CDR1 SGDLS, CDR2 YYNGEE. This CDR3 has 13 residues. The V end lost 0 bases, the J end lost 3 bases, and 6 bases lay between the germline ends. The CDR3 DNA follows: TGTGCCAGCAGCGTAGCAGAGAAAGAGACCCAGTACTTC. This translates into CASSVAEKETQYF.

This rearrangement joins TRBV7-9 to TRBJ2-2; D call uncertain. CDR1 is SEHNR and CDR2 is FQNEAQ in the germline V gene (reference sequence). The CDR3 extends over 13 amino acids. Trimming pared 1 base from V and 4 bases from J, leaving 4 bases between. DNA for the CDR3: TGTGCCAGCAGCTTAGACACCACCGGGGAGCTGTTTTTT. It codes for CASSLDTTGELFF.

The chain is built from TRBV14 and TRBJ1-3, with D hard to call. CDR1 and CDR2 from the germline V gene are SGHDN and FVKESK. Between the trimmed V and J ends, which lost 1 base and 3 bases, there was a span of 4 bases. The CDR3 length is 13 residues. CDR3 loop: CASSQVFGNTIYF. The DNA of the CDR3 is TGTGCCAGCAGCCAAGTGTTTGGAAACACCATATATTTT.